This paragraph covers one T cell receptor (beta chain) sequence. What antigen it recognizes has not been identified. No much larger clonotype is one base removed from it; base qualities were not supplied. This record comes from a study of cytomegalovirus exposure and HLA in healthy donors (dated by TCRdb to the late 2010s). Concerning the study at large: According to an earlier analysis of 550 to 750 of the donors, roughly 180 million T cells yielded 120 million or so unique TCR beta sequences and about 300 Gb of sequence data. The T cell repertoires of around 670 subjects were profiled by immunosequencing and related to cytomegalovirus serostatus. The study aimed to test whether signatures of past pathogen exposure could be identified by cataloging public T cell receptors. Four to six DR-DQ haplotypes were handled as single units for association and clustering, since linkage in the cohort was strong. A later analysis re-examined previously published TCR beta repertoires from roughly 650 donors and added high-resolution HLA genotyping to investigate patterns of TCR occurrence. Besides the first cohort of 500 to 700 subjects, a separate validation cohort made up of over a hundred different subjects was used. To predict cytomegalovirus infection status, the study brought together high-throughput TCR immunosequencing, statistical association of individual TCRs with disease status, and machine learning. HLA typing included class I and class II loci at four-digit resolution. Across 398 genotyped donors of the cohort, an average of roughly 250,000 unique TCR beta nucleotide sequences per donor were sequenced, and about a sixth of those sequences were non-productive. An earlier analysis of around 540 of the donors applied high-throughput TCR beta sequencing to assess whether each TCR beta V gene segment acted as functional or pseudogenic. Roughly 310 gigabases of sequencing data and around 87 million unique TCR sequences were included in an early release covering about 620 HLA-typed donors. Donor age, sex, ethnicity and CMV serostatus were collected together with the repertoire data. Genome-wide SNP genotypes for about 60% of the roughly 700 donors were used in a later genetic analysis, which treated that subset as a discovery cohort. Typing coverage differed by locus: A, B, C, DRB1 and DQB1 were typed in roughly 620-640 donors, DQA1 in 522, DPA1 in nearly 610, and DPB1 in 472. All discovery cohort repertoires had been generated on a single sequencing platform. Of the roughly 410 genotyped donors, approximately 80% were placed in the genetic ancestry cluster associated with self-reported Caucasian donors. Rather than drawing on any new phenotypic data, the later analysis identified candidate immune exposures from TCR beta sequences and the way those sequences occurred across donors. Results the study describes overall, beyond this receptor: A total of roughly 160 TCR beta chains were listed by the study as associated with cytomegalovirus. The classifier was reported to diagnose cytomegalovirus status with high specificity and sensitivity in both the original and validation cohorts. Because some donors lacked HLA typing at each locus, the association tests relied only on the typed subset. It was suggested by the authors that the approach could potentially be generalized to other disease states and immunological phenotypes. Roughly uniform sequencing depth across donors was assumed in presence/absence analyses, although this assumption may not hold. In a later analysis, several top co-occurrence clusters were reported to appear linked to parvovirus B19, influenza, CMV and Epstein-Barr virus. A later analysis found that HLA-associated TCR beta chains were more clonally expanded and had lower generation probabilities than equally common non-associated chains. The only immune exposure information available for the cohort was CMV serostatus. A cluster of highly shared sequence variants was judged likely to represent a technical artifact of the sequencing pipeline. Because counts were too low, approximately 18 rarely observed V segments, including chromosome 9 orphons, were excluded from the earlier analysis of 587 of the donors. Correlated functional status among segregating V segments might be attributable to linkage disequilibrium, but an unknown experimental factor could not be ruled out. A later genetic analysis reported fewer N-insertions in productive TCRs among donors in an Asian-associated ancestry cluster than the approximately 700-donor mean. A later analysis found that most CMV-associated TCR beta chains appeared HLA-restricted, with HLA associations seemingly driven largely by CMV exposure. According to a later analysis, TCR association rates differed among HLA loci, with DRB1 alleles showing the most associated TCRs and HLA-C alleles showing the fewest. A further reported finding was that TCR beta sequences accurately predicted the HLA-A and HLA-B alleles for most subjects in the first cohort. In this cohort, only TCR beta chains were sequenced, and detectable features were limited by the absence of alpha or paired-chain data. While some public TCRs were present in many individuals, most TCR sequences turned up only very rarely across donors. Broadly in line with IMGT annotations, most TCR beta V segments showed up in productive rearrangements about 90% or about 30% of the time in an earlier analysis of around 550 of the donors. V-gene and J-gene trimming of TCR beta chains was associated with a missense DCLRE1C variant in a later genetic analysis, and the association was replicated in an independent cohort. In vitro tests confirmed that a few of the cytomegalovirus-associated TCR beta chains recognize cytomegalovirus antigens. When HLA alleles, especially DR and DQ, strongly co-occurred, TCR associations were difficult to assign to individual alleles. Specific HLA alleles were associated with 15,000 to 20,000 TCR beta sequences at a false discovery rate of 0.05 in a later analysis.

The cohort consisted of more than 650 healthy bone marrow donors. At the time of sampling, every cohort member was nominally healthy, though immune exposures that went unrecorded were likely present. The donor tested CMV seropositive and was one of the 289 seropositive cohort members. A peripheral blood sample was provided by each donor, and peripheral blood mononuclear cells were used for TCR beta sequencing. The Qiagen DNeasy Blood Extraction Kit was used to extract genomic DNA from the blood cell samples. Libraries came from the immunoSEQ multiplex PCR assay. For the multiplex PCR, a mixture combining 60 forward primers for TCR Vbeta segments and 13 reverse primers for TCR Jbeta segments was used. A multiplex PCR assay on genomic DNA amplified the CDR3 region of rearranged TCR beta genes. Amplified TCR beta libraries were sequenced as 87-base-pair reads on the Illumina HiSeq System. Per the authors' processing: In a later analysis, some 80 million unique TCR beta chains were counted across the 500 to 850 repertoires, and about 10 million of these chains were shared by at least two donors. Raw reads were error-corrected and collapsed into unique sequences with a nearest-neighbor algorithm that merged closely related sequences to remove PCR and sequencing errors. CDR3 sequences were aligned to IMGT reference sequences to assign V, D and J gene segments. For a sequence to be retained, a match of at least six nucleotides was required to both a V gene segment and a J gene segment. Rearrangements were classified as productive when the CDR3 lacked stop codons and remained in frame with V and J, and all other rearrangements were classified as non-productive. CDR3 was defined by IMGT convention, running from the second conserved V-encoded cysteine to the conserved J-encoded phenylalanine. The earlier analysis of about 500 of the donors excluded sequences that lacked an unambiguous match to a single V gene segment. An earlier analysis of just under 600 of the donors called V segments functional above 56.7% productive rearrangements and segregating when the between-donor standard deviation exceeded 5%. A statistical classification framework was built to diagnose cytomegalovirus status from the catalog of TCR beta chain sequences. V and J gene assignment, in a later analysis, came from comparing TCR nucleotide sequences with IMGT/GENE-DB human TR gene sequences. In a later analysis, CDR3 sequences and most-parsimonious VDJ recombination scenarios were assigned using the TCRdist pipeline. In a later analysis, each TCR beta chain was defined by its CDR3 amino acid sequence together with its V-gene family, and reads without a unique V-gene family were excluded. As a way to deal with suspected cross-contamination and a sequencing artifact, a later analysis dropped 450 to 600 nucleotide sequences that were highly shared and had low generation probability. A later analysis calculated a clonal expansion index for each public chain from normalized within-repertoire ranks of inferred template counts. A later analysis computed generation probabilities with a VDJ recombination model fitted to out-of-frame rearrangements, and checked the results against IGoR. Hypergeometric tests were used in a later analysis to score TCR-TCR, TCR-HLA and TCR-CMV co-occurrence, with a repertoire-size bias correction applied to the TCR pairs. False discovery rates were estimated in a later analysis by permuting HLA or CMV assignments 20 times. In a later analysis, co-occurring TCRs were grouped using DBSCAN, with TCRdist sequence similarity added in when clustering inside HLA-allele-positive subsets. Co-occurrence clustering excluded repertoires with fewer than 30,000 or more than 120,000 public chains, plus five with anomalous nucleotide sharing. TCRdb obtained this table from immuneACCESS and retained in-frame rearrangements with V and J assigned. These tables miss some clones; where compared with another copy, unresolved V genes account for less than half of the shortfall, and the remainder is unexplained. V, J and clone size derive from that table, while D and trimming were established from the DNA sequence. The sample table shows 90,000 to 110,000 clones, and roughly 73% are seen once. Of the sample, around 8.6% falls within the top ten clones.

The sequenced sample consisted of PBMCs. The receptor was derived from a woman in her thirties or forties in good health and CMV-seropositive.

Here the CDR3 is given as CAISESEKEQYF. The nucleotide sequence reads TGTGCCATCAGTGAGTCCGAGAAGGAGCAGTACTTC. The rearrangement combines TRBV10-3 with TRBJ2-7, with no confidently assigned D gene. The junction carries 7 bases between V and J, which are trimmed by 0 bases and 7 bases respectively. The CDR3 runs 12 residues from the cysteine to the phenylalanine. Only the CDR3 DNA is retained, 36 bases long and in frame from the first base. CDR1 and CDR2 (ENHRY, SYGVKD) derive from the germline V gene.